Below, 20 T cell receptor beta chains from the same sample are listed, as sequenced in a study of early T cells in non-severe SARS-CoV-2 infection. One entry per CDR3 protein results from TCRdb running MiXCR on the 5' RACE reads. The sample includes tens of thousands of distinct CDR3 sequences, roughly 14% of them seen just once. Sequenced: whole blood. All receptors derive from an adult who was a healthcare worker with PCR-confirmed SARS-CoV-2 infection or an uninfected control (not recorded which).

This clonotype has ten or more counts. This CDR3 reads CASSLSHLPDTQYF. The CDR3 nucleotides read TGTGCCAGCAGCTTATCGCACCTTCCGGATACGCAGTATTTT. The rearrangement uses TRBV7-6 and TRBJ2-3, with D uncertain. The CDR3 contains 14 residues. Trimming took off 2 bases at V and 6 bases at J, with 12 bases between the two ends. Germline lookup yields CDR1 SGHVS and CDR2 FNYEAQ.

This clonotype appeared once. CDR3 protein: CASDGGGLADTQYF. The DNA of the CDR3 is TGCGCCAGCGACGGGGGAGGGTTGGCAGATACGCAGTATTTT. The V gene is TRBV4-1, the J gene TRBJ2-3; 7 positions match TRBD2. Germline V CDR1 and CDR2: MGHRA, YSYEKL. CDR3 length: 14 residues. V trimming: 8 bases; J trimming: 4 bases; junction bases outside the gene matches: 9.

Ten or more counts support this clonotype. The rearrangement joins TRBV6-5 to TRBJ1-1, with no clear D. Trimming stripped 6 bases from V and 8 bases from J, with 22 bases between. Germline CDR1 is MNHEY and CDR2 is SVGAGI. This CDR3 has 15 residues. CDR3 sequence reads: CASSHNRAESTEAFF. The CDR3 DNA is TGTGCCAGCAGCCATAATAGGGCCGAAAGCACGGAAGCTTTCTTT.

This clonotype has ten or more counts. The chain uses TRBV2 and TRBJ2-7; D is undetermined. Germline CDR1 is SNHLY and CDR2 is FYNNEI. Trimming stripped 2 bases from V and 0 bases from J, with 11 bases between. The CDR3 is 15 amino acids. Here the CDR3 DNA reads TGTGCCAGCAGTGAAACGGTTCTAAGCTCCTACGAGCAGTACTTC. This encodes CASSETVLSSYEQYF. Combining the CDR3 with reference TRBV2 and TRBJ2-7 gives the whole variable domain EPEVTQTPSHQVTQMGQEVILRCVPISNHLYFYWYRQILGQKVEFLVSFYNNEISEKSEIFDDQFSVERPDGSNFTLKIRSTKLEDSAMYFCASSETVLSSYEQYFGPGTRLTVT.

The CDR3 reads CSAISGRAKGTQYF. Here the CDR3 DNA reads TGCAGTGCTATTAGCGGGAGGGCCAAGGGGACCCAGTACTTC. V is TRBV20-1 and J is TRBJ2-5, with 11 bases fitting TRBD2. The germline gives CDR1 DFQATT, CDR2 SNEGSKA (reference sequence). With V trimmed by 4 bases and J by 7 bases, 8 bases remained unmatched. This CDR3 is built from 14 residues.

The chain is built from TRBV7-8 and TRBJ1-1; D not certain. Trimming shortened V by 4 bases and J by 11 bases, and 14 bases separated the two germline ends. Germline values: CDR1 SGHVS, CDR2 FQNEAQ. The CDR3 loop spans 12 amino acids. The CDR3 coding sequence is TGTGCCAGCAGCTACACCAGTCTGGAGGCTTTCTTT. This codes for CASSYTSLEAFF.

The CDR3 region has the DNA TGCGCCAGCAGCCCCATTAAGGGGGGGTACGAGCAGTACTTC. This codes for CASSPIKGGYEQYF. V gene TRBV4-1 combines with J gene TRBJ2-7; tentatively, D is TRBD2 (7 bases). The V gene's germline CDR1 is MGHRA and CDR2 YSYEKL. The CDR3 runs 14 residues. V was pared by 4 bases and J by 4 bases, with 14 bases between.

Details on this clonotype: This could be a read error, since a much larger clone is one nucleotide away. V usage is TRBV7-6 and J usage is TRBJ1-6; D may be TRBD1 (5 bases). The germline gives CDR1 SGHVS, CDR2 FNYEAQ. The CDR3 length is 17 residues. The CDR3 region has the DNA TGTCCCAGCAGCTTAGCCCCCCCTGGGGAGGGGCCTCTACCCCTCCACTTT. Translation: CPSSLAPPGEGPLPLHF.

This clonotype was counted many times. CDR3 sequence: CASRATQNTEAFF. The DNA of the CDR3 is TGTGCCAGCAGGGCTACACAGAACACTGAAGCTTTCTTT. This chain links TRBV7-9 with TRBJ1-1; D gene unclear. V gave up 6 bases and J gave up 1 base, with 9 bases separating them. This CDR3 has 13 residues. Per germline, CDR1 SEHNR and CDR2 FQNEAQ (reference sequence). Based on the CDR3 plus reference TRBV7-9 and TRBJ1-1, the full variable domain is DTGVSQNPRHKITKRGQNVTFRCDPISEHNRLYWYRQTLGQGPEFLTYFQNEAQLEKSRLLSDRFSAERPKGSFSTLEIQRTEQGDSAMYLCASRATQNTEAFFGQGTRLTVV.

This clonotype was observed many times. The rearrangement joins TRBV7-9 to TRBJ1-2; D gene unclear. In germline, CDR1 is SEHNR, CDR2 FQNEAQ (reference sequence). The CDR3 is 15 residues long. V lost 1 base to trimming and J lost 7 bases, with 16 bases between them. The CDR3 here is CASSLVEGRSGGYTF. CDR3 DNA: TGTGCCAGCAGCTTAGTGGAAGGTCGTTCGGGTGGCTACACCTTC.

The chain has TRBV12-5 and TRBJ2-7; TRBD1 is a possible D gene (7 bases). Per germline, CDR1 LGHNT and CDR2 FRNRAP. V was pared by 3 bases and J by 4 bases, with 10 bases between. The CDR3 has 13 amino acids. CDR3 sequence (DNA): TGTGCTAGTGGTTTAGCAGGGGGGTACGAGCAGTACTTC. Its protein product is CASGLAGGYEQYF. Filled out from reference TRBV12-5 and TRBJ2-7, the complete variable domain reads DARVTQTPRHKVTEMGQEVTMRCQPILGHNTVFWYRQTMMQGLELLAYFRNRAPLDDSGMPKDRFSAEMPDATLATLKIQPSEPRDSAVYFCASGLAGGYEQYFGPGTRLTVT.

This clonotype was observed many times. The chain recombines TRBV6-4 with TRBJ2-3; D perhaps matches TRBD2 (5 bases). The germline CDR1 and CDR2 sequences are MRHNA and SNTAGT. There are 15 residues in the CDR3. V lost 3 bases, J lost 0 bases, and 10 bases lay in between. CDR3 coding DNA: TGTGCCAGCAGTGAGGAGGAGGCGAGCACAGATACGCAGTATTTT. It codes for CASSEEEASTDTQYF.

This sequence joins TRBV7-3 and TRBJ2-7; 9 bases match TRBD1. The length of the CDR3 is 13 residues. V lost 5 bases and J lost 4; bases outside the gene matches: 3. The germline V gene encodes CDR1 SGHTA and CDR2 FQGTGA. The DNA of the CDR3 is TGTGCCAGCAGCATGGACAGGGGTTACGAGCAGTACTTC. Its translation: CASSMDRGYEQYF.

A remark on this clonotype: It may be a read error: a sequence one base away is much more abundant. This chain uses TRBV30 with TRBJ2-7; possible D gene TRBD1, 5 bases. CDR3 length: 13 amino acids. Between the trimmed V and J ends, which lost 5 bases and 5 bases, there was a span of 16 bases. Germline CDR1 is GTSNPN and CDR2 is SVGIG (reference sequence). This chain's CDR3 is CAWGHGRGNEQYF. CDR3 DNA sequence: TGTGCCTGGGGACATGGAAGGGGCAACGAGCAGTACTTC.

This clonotype has more than one count but fewer than ten. As DNA, the CDR3 is TGTGCCAGCAGCTCCCCCTCAGGGGTTACCCTGAACACTGAAGCTTTCTTT. This translates into CASSSPSGVTLNTEAFF. The chain joins TRBV11-2 to TRBJ1-1; tentatively, D is TRBD1 (6 bases). This CDR3 spans 17 amino acids. From germline, CDR1 is SGHAT and CDR2 FQNNGV. Between the trimmed V and J ends, which lost 4 bases and 0 bases, there was a span of 18 bases.

This clonotype has a count of ten or more. This sequence joins TRBV5-1 and TRBJ2-1, with 7 positions matching TRBD2. The CDR3 extends over 14 amino acids. CDR1 SGHRS and CDR2 YFSETQ come from the germline V gene. The V gene end was trimmed by 4 bases and the J gene end by 8 bases; junction bases not matched to a gene: 9. This CDR3 is CASSGWGGVDEQFF. The CDR3 coding sequence is TGCGCCAGCAGCGGTTGGGGAGGGGTTGATGAGCAGTTCTTC.

The V call is TRBV5-1, the J call TRBJ2-1, with 11 bases identical to TRBD2. V shed 5 bases, J shed 6 bases, and the junction held 7 bases outside the gene matches. CDR1 is SGHRS and CDR2 is YFSETQ in the germline V gene. The CDR3 is made up of 15 amino acids. The CDR3 nucleotides read TGCGCCAGCAGATGTACTAGCGGGAGTTGCAATGAGCAGTTCTTC. Residues: CASRCTSGSCNEQFF.

The chain couples TRBV24-1 to TRBJ1-5; D gene ambiguous. The CDR3 spans 16 residues. Germline V gene lookup returns CDR1 KGHDR and CDR2 SFDVKD. The V gene lost 3 bases and the J gene lost 0 bases, with 11 bases spanning the gap. The DNA for the CDR3 is TGTGCCACCAGTGATCCTCGGGGTCATAGCAATCAGCCCCAGCATTTT. This sequence encodes CATSDPRGHSNQPQHF.

V and J are TRBV12-3 or TRBV12-4 and TRBJ1-2; TRBD1 might be the D (5 bases). The CDR3 length is 15 residues. V lost 7 bases, J lost 4 bases, and 19 bases lay in between. As DNA, the CDR3 is TGTGCCAGCATGTCCCGGGGCCAAGGGGCCTATGGCTACACCTTC. Residues: CASMSRGQGAYGYTF.

The V and J genes are TRBV20-1 and TRBJ2-4; maybe TRBD2 (5 bases). Looked up from germline, CDR1 is DFQATT and CDR2 is SNEGSKA (reference sequence). V lost 0 bases to trimming and J lost 3 bases, with 9 bases between them. The CDR3 length is 14 residues. The CDR3 reads CSAREGGSKNIQYF. CDR3 coding DNA: TGCAGTGCTAGAGAGGGTGGGAGCAAAAACATTCAGTACTTC.